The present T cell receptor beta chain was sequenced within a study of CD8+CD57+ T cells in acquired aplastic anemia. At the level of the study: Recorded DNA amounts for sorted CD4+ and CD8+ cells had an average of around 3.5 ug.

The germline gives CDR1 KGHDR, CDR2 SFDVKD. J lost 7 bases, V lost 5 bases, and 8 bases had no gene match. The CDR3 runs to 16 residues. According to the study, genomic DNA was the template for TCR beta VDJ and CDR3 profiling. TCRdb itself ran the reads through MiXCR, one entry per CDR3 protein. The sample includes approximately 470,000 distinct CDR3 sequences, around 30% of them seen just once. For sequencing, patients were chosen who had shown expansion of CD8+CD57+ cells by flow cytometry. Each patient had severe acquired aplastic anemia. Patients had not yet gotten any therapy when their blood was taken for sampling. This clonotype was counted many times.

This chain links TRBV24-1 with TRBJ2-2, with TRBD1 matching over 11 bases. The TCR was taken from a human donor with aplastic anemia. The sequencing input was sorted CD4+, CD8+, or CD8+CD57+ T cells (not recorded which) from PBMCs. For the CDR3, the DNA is TGTGCCACCAGTGCGCCGGGACAGGGGGTTGGCGGGGAGCTGTTTTTT. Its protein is CATSAPGQGVGGELFF.